Listed below are T cell receptor beta chains from one sample, sequenced in a study of graft-versus-host responses after intestinal transplantation. Using immunoSEQ multiplex PCR, the repertoire was profiled, and TCRdb retains in-frame clones only, with some absent. The repertoire holds about 36,000 clones, with roughly 95% as singletons. The antigens for these receptors are not known. The material sequenced was unstimulated CD4+ T cells sorted from spleen or lymph node cells, taken before transplant. These receptors were obtained from a human donor who was the organ donor for an intestinal transplant. Both conserved end residues are part of each CDR3. The D gene is left open where the match is weak. Only part of the rows carry a size: once, few, many, or a class if the clone is expanded.

j_gene: TRBJ2-6
abundance: .
v_gene: TRBV19
d_gene: TRBD1
CDR3nt: TGTGCCAGTAGTATTCAGGGGGCGCAAGGGGCCAACGTCCTGACTTTC
CDR3aa: CASSIQGAQGANVLTF

j_gene: TRBJ1-3
abundance: .
v_gene: TRBV6-6
d_gene: TRBD1
CDR3nt: TGTGCCAGCAGTTACACAGGGGGAACTGGAAACACCATATATTTT
CDR3aa: CASSYTGGTGNTIYF

j_gene: TRBJ1-2
abundance: .
v_gene: TRBV6-5
d_gene: TRBD1
CDR3nt: TGTGCCAGCAGGATATACAGGGGGGAAGCTTATGGCTACACCTTC
CDR3aa: CASRIYRGEAYGYTF

j_gene: TRBJ1-2
abundance: .
v_gene: TRBV25-1
d_gene: .
CDR3nt: TGTGCCAGCAGCACACGCGATGGCTACACCTTC
CDR3aa: CASSTRDGYTF

j_gene: TRBJ2-5
abundance: .
v_gene: TRBV7-2
d_gene: TRBD2
CDR3nt: TGTGCCAGTCGTTCGGGGGAGGGAGAGACCCAGTACTTC
CDR3aa: CASRSGEGETQYF

j_gene: TRBJ1-3
abundance: once
v_gene: TRBV4-3
d_gene: .
CDR3nt: TGCGCCAGCAGCCAACACTCAGGGGATTTTGGAAACACCATATATTTT
CDR3aa: CASSQHSGDFGNTIYF

j_gene: TRBJ1-1
abundance: few
v_gene: TRBV9
d_gene: .
CDR3nt: TGTGCCAGCAGCGTAGAGGGGGGCCGGGGGACTGAAGCTTTCTTT
CDR3aa: CASSVEGGRGTEAFF

j_gene: TRBJ2-1
abundance: .
v_gene: TRBV4-1
d_gene: .
CDR3nt: TGCGCCAGCAGCCAAGATGGCGCCGGGAATGAGCAGTTCTTC
CDR3aa: CASSQDGAGNEQFF

j_gene: TRBJ2-7
abundance: .
v_gene: TRBV6-1
d_gene: .
CDR3nt: TGTGCCAGCAGCGCCCGAAGCTACGAGCAGTACTTC
CDR3aa: CASSARSYEQYF

j_gene: TRBJ1-3
abundance: .
v_gene: TRBV11-2
d_gene: .
CDR3nt: TGTGCCAGCAGCTTAGTACTGGGGAACACCATATATTTT
CDR3aa: CASSLVLGNTIYF

j_gene: TRBJ1-6
abundance: .
v_gene: TRBV11-2
d_gene: .
CDR3nt: TGTGCCAGCAGCTTAGGAGGGATCCCGTCACCCCTCCACTTT
CDR3aa: CASSLGGIPSPLHF

j_gene: TRBJ1-2
abundance: .
v_gene: TRBV6-1
d_gene: .
CDR3nt: TGTGCCAGCAGTGAAGTGGTCAGATATAACTATGGCTACACCTTC
CDR3aa: CASSEVVRYNYGYTF

j_gene: TRBJ1-2
abundance: .
v_gene: TRBV6-1
d_gene: .
CDR3nt: TGTGCCAGCAGTGAAGCGGGAGACTATGGCTACACCTTC
CDR3aa: CASSEAGDYGYTF

j_gene: TRBJ2-2
abundance: .
v_gene: TRBV30
d_gene: .
CDR3nt: TGTGCCTGGTTGGTCCAAAACCAACCGAACACCGGGGAGCTGTTTTTT
CDR3aa: CAWLVQNQPNTGELFF

j_gene: TRBJ1-6
abundance: .
v_gene: TRBV27
d_gene: .
CDR3nt: TGTGCCAGCAGTTTACGGGGGGATTCACCCCTCCACTTT
CDR3aa: CASSLRGDSPLHF

j_gene: TRBJ2-7
abundance: .
v_gene: TRBV30
d_gene: .
CDR3nt: TGTGCCTGGAGTTCAGGGGTCCCCTACGAGCAGTACTTC
CDR3aa: CAWSSGVPYEQYF

j_gene: TRBJ2-5
abundance: .
v_gene: TRBV27
d_gene: .
CDR3nt: TGTGCCAGCAGCCGGTGGAGGGAAGAGACCCAGTACTTC
CDR3aa: CASSRWREETQYF

j_gene: TRBJ2-1
abundance: .
v_gene: TRBV30
d_gene: .
CDR3nt: TGTGCCTGGAGTGTGATGGGGGCGAGCTACAATGAGCAGTTCTTC
CDR3aa: CAWSVMGASYNEQFF

j_gene: TRBJ2-6
abundance: .
v_gene: TRBV30
d_gene: .
CDR3nt: TGTGCCTGGAGAGGGAACCCTGGGGCCAACGTCCTGACTTTC
CDR3aa: CAWRGNPGANVLTF

j_gene: TRBJ1-1
abundance: .
v_gene: TRBV18
d_gene: .
CDR3nt: TGTGCCAGCTCACGCGGGGACGGGAAGTCGGAAGCTTTCTTT
CDR3aa: CASSRGDGKSEAFF